The 3 T cell receptor beta chains below all came from one sample that was sequenced in a study of T-cell memory formation after mild COVID-19. TCRdb recomputed calls from the 5' RACE reads with MiXCR, one row per CDR3 protein. Of roughly 140,000 distinct CDR3 sequences listed, around 15% are singletons. The sequencing sample was made of PBMCs or a T cell subset sorted from them (not recorded which). These receptors were obtained from an adult woman who had mild COVID-19 (a few samples of this study predate the infection). Cell type and time point are not known.

The genes are TRBV4-2 and TRBJ2-1; 11 nucleotides line up with TRBD1. From germline, CDR1 is LGHNA and CDR2 YNFKEQ. Trimming took 0 bases from V and 8 from J; bases not matched to a gene: 6. There are 16 residues in the CDR3. The CDR3 nucleotides are TGTGCCAGCAGCCAAGATGCTAGGACAGGGGGCCATGAGCAGTTCTTC. Amino acids: CASSQDARTGGHEQFF.

This clonotype has just a few counts. The chain joins TRBV19 to TRBJ1-1; D is possibly TRBD1 (5 bases). There are 14 residues in the CDR3. V was clipped by 5 bases and J by 0 bases, with 10 bases between them. CDR1 LNHDA and CDR2 SQIVND come from the germline V gene (reference sequence). CDR3 in DNA: TGTGCCAGTAGTTGGGGGAACATGAACACTGAAGCTTTCTTT. Residues: CASSWGNMNTEAFF.

This clonotype was counted between two and nine times. The gene calls are TRBV4-2 and TRBJ1-1; maybe TRBD1 (6 bases). CDR3 length: 16 amino acids. The germline CDR1 and CDR2 sequences are LGHNA and YNFKEQ. Trimming left V 0 bases short and J 6 bases short, with 17 bases between. CDR3 region: CASSQDLQGKNPEAFF. The DNA for the CDR3 is TGTGCCAGCAGCCAAGATCTTCAGGGGAAGAATCCTGAAGCTTTCTTT.